A selection of T cell receptor beta chains follows, all from one sample in a study of a mutant IDH1 vaccine in newly diagnosed glioma. Their antigens remain unidentified. The assay was immunoSEQ multiplex PCR, and TCRdb's table has in-frame clones only and misses some. The sample includes around 32,000 clones, 80% to 85% of them seen just once. The material sequenced was PBMCs, taken from a glioma patient whose treatment included an IDH1 peptide vaccine. The receptor set was obtained from a woman younger than 30 with glioma. CDR3s include the opening cysteine and the closing phenylalanine or tryptophan. The D gene is left open where the match is weak. Clone size is stated in some rows and not others, as once, few, many or a class when expanded.

CDR3 DNA: TGTGCCAGCTCACCCCCGAACAGGGGCCCCCCACGTGGCTACACCTTC
CDR3 protein: CASSPPNRGPPRGYTF
V gene: TRBV18
J gene: TRBJ1-2
clone size: -
D gene: TRBD1

CDR3 DNA: TGTGCCAGCAGCTTGATGACGAACACTGAAGCTTTCTTT
CDR3 protein: CASSLMTNTEAFF
V gene: TRBV7-2
J gene: TRBJ1-1
clone size: -
D gene: -

CDR3 DNA: TGTGCCAGCAGTTCGACAGGGTCCGGGGCTAACTATGGCTACACCTTC
CDR3 protein: CASSSTGSGANYGYTF
V gene: TRBV6-6
J gene: TRBJ1-2
clone size: -
D gene: TRBD1

CDR3 DNA: TGTGCCAGCAGTGAAGAGGGCCGACTAGCGGGGACTAATGAGCAGTTCTTC
CDR3 protein: CASSEEGRLAGTNEQFF
V gene: TRBV6-1
J gene: TRBJ2-1
clone size: -
D gene: TRBD2

CDR3 DNA: TGTGCCAGCAGCCACCCCGAGGGGGGGATTAGAAACACCATATATTTT
CDR3 protein: CASSHPEGGIRNTIYF
V gene: TRBV6-6
J gene: TRBJ1-3
clone size: -
D gene: -

CDR3 DNA: TGTGCCAGCAGAGGACAGACCCGGACTGAGCAGTTCTTC
CDR3 protein: CASRGQTRTEQFF
V gene: TRBV28
J gene: TRBJ2-1
clone size: few
D gene: -

CDR3 DNA: TGTGCCATCAGGAGGACTAGCGGGAGCTACGAGCAGTACTTC
CDR3 protein: CAIRRTSGSYEQYF
V gene: TRBV10-3
J gene: TRBJ2-7
clone size: -
D gene: TRBD2

CDR3 DNA: TGTGCCAGCAGCTTAGCGATGCGGACAGTACATAATTCACCCCTCCACTTT
CDR3 protein: CASSLAMRTVHNSPLHF
V gene: TRBV7-8
J gene: TRBJ1-6
clone size: -
D gene: -

CDR3 DNA: TGTGCCAGCAGCTTACGGCGGGAGGACAATGAGCAGTTCTTC
CDR3 protein: CASSLRREDNEQFF
V gene: TRBV7-9
J gene: TRBJ2-1
clone size: -
D gene: TRBD2

CDR3 DNA: TGTGCCAGCTCTCGTAGACTAGCGGGGTTATACAATGAGCAGTTCTTC
CDR3 protein: CASSRRLAGLYNEQFF
V gene: TRBV18
J gene: TRBJ2-1
clone size: -
D gene: TRBD2

CDR3 DNA: TGTGCCAGCAGCCCTGACAGGGTGAACACTGAAGCTTTCTTT
CDR3 protein: CASSPDRVNTEAFF
V gene: TRBV2
J gene: TRBJ1-1
clone size: -
D gene: TRBD1

CDR3 DNA: TGTGCCAGTAGTCCTCAGTTGAACACTGAAGCTTTCTTT
CDR3 protein: CASSPQLNTEAFF
V gene: TRBV19
J gene: TRBJ1-1
clone size: few
D gene: -

CDR3 DNA: TGTGCCAGCAGCCCCGGGGGCGCGCAGGGAGATAATTCACCCCTCCACTTT
CDR3 protein: CASSPGGAQGDNSPLHF
V gene: TRBV11-3
J gene: TRBJ1-6
clone size: -
D gene: -

CDR3 DNA: TGTGCCAGCAGTCAAGACAGGACGAACTCCTACGAGCAGTACTTC
CDR3 protein: CASSQDRTNSYEQYF
V gene: TRBV7-8
J gene: TRBJ2-7
clone size: -
D gene: -

CDR3 DNA: TGTGCCAGCAGTGAAATAGGGTCCACCGGGGAGCTGTTTTTT
CDR3 protein: CASSEIGSTGELFF
V gene: TRBV2
J gene: TRBJ2-2
clone size: once
D gene: -

CDR3 DNA: TGTGCCAGCAGCTTGTACGACAGGGTTGAAGCTTTCTTT
CDR3 protein: CASSLYDRVEAFF
V gene: TRBV5-4
J gene: TRBJ1-1
clone size: -
D gene: TRBD1

CDR3 DNA: TGTGCCAGCAGTTCAGGGCAGGGAGGAACTGAAGCTTTCTTT
CDR3 protein: CASSSGQGGTEAFF
V gene: TRBV9
J gene: TRBJ1-1
clone size: -
D gene: -

CDR3 DNA: TGTGCCATCAGACAAAAAGAGACCCAGTACTTC
CDR3 protein: CAIRQKETQYF
V gene: TRBV10-3
J gene: TRBJ2-5
clone size: -
D gene: -

CDR3 DNA: TGTGCCAGCAGTGATGGGACTGCTTACCCGGGGTATGGCTACACCTTC
CDR3 protein: CASSDGTAYPGYGYTF
V gene: TRBV2
J gene: TRBJ1-2
clone size: -
D gene: -

CDR3 DNA: TGTGCCAGCAGCTTGAGGGGACAGGGGATGGATGGCTACACCTTC
CDR3 protein: CASSLRGQGMDGYTF
V gene: TRBV7-9
J gene: TRBJ1-2
clone size: -
D gene: TRBD1

CDR3 DNA: TGTGCCAGCACTGCCATGAACACTGAAGCTTTCTTT
CDR3 protein: CASTAMNTEAFF
V gene: TRBV2
J gene: TRBJ1-1
clone size: -
D gene: -

CDR3 DNA: TGTGCCAGCAGTGAAGCCGATCTACCAGGTTCCTACGAGCAGTACTTC
CDR3 protein: CASSEADLPGSYEQYF
V gene: TRBV6-1
J gene: TRBJ2-7
clone size: -
D gene: -

CDR3 DNA: TGTGCCAGTGCCGCTACTAGCGGGTCTTACAATGAGCAGTTCTTC
CDR3 protein: CASAATSGSYNEQFF
V gene: TRBV19
J gene: TRBJ2-1
clone size: -
D gene: TRBD2

CDR3 DNA: TGTGCCAGCAGTGAATGGGAAGGGGGGCAGACAGATACGCAGTATTTT
CDR3 protein: CASSEWEGGQTDTQYF
V gene: TRBV2
J gene: TRBJ2-3
clone size: -
D gene: -

CDR3 DNA: TGTGCCAGCAGTTTATCTGGGAACTACAATGAGCAGTTCTTC
CDR3 protein: CASSLSGNYNEQFF
V gene: TRBV27
J gene: TRBJ2-1
clone size: -
D gene: -

CDR3 DNA: TGCGCCAGCAGCTTGGGAAGGAATCAGCCCCAGCATTTT
CDR3 protein: CASSLGRNQPQHF
V gene: TRBV5-1
J gene: TRBJ1-5
clone size: -
D gene: -

CDR3 DNA: TGTGCCAGCAGCTTGGGAAGGAGGGCAGACATCCAAGAGACCCAGTACTTC
CDR3 protein: CASSLGRRADIQETQYF
V gene: TRBV5-8
J gene: TRBJ2-5
clone size: -
D gene: -

CDR3 DNA: TGCGCCAGCAGCCAAGGACAGGGGGCTACCGGGGAGCTGTTTTTT
CDR3 protein: CASSQGQGATGELFF
V gene: TRBV4-1
J gene: TRBJ2-2
clone size: -
D gene: TRBD1

CDR3 DNA: TGTGCCAGCAGTGAATGGAGAGGGAACACCGGGGAGCTGTTTTTT
CDR3 protein: CASSEWRGNTGELFF
V gene: TRBV25-1
J gene: TRBJ2-2
clone size: -
D gene: -

CDR3 DNA: TGTGCCAGCACCAACGGCGGGAGCCCCAACTATGGCTACACCTTC
CDR3 protein: CASTNGGSPNYGYTF
V gene: TRBV13
J gene: TRBJ1-2
clone size: -
D gene: -

CDR3 DNA: TGTGCCAGCTCCGGACTTAACTTTAACACCGGGGAGCTGTTTTTT
CDR3 protein: CASSGLNFNTGELFF
V gene: TRBV18
J gene: TRBJ2-2
clone size: -
D gene: -

CDR3 DNA: TGTGCCAGCAGTACAGGGGTGGGGGGAGCCAAAAACATTCAGTACTTC
CDR3 protein: CASSTGVGGAKNIQYF
V gene: TRBV28
J gene: TRBJ2-4
clone size: once
D gene: -

CDR3 DNA: TGTGCCAGCAGCCCCTCCCCGGGTAGGAACAGGGGCCCCTTGGGTGAGCAGTTCTTC
CDR3 protein: CASSPSPGRNRGPLGEQFF
V gene: TRBV11-2
J gene: TRBJ2-1
clone size: -
D gene: TRBD1

CDR3 DNA: TGTGCCAGCAGCCAAACAGGGGGCTCCTACAATGAGCAGTTCTTC
CDR3 protein: CASSQTGGSYNEQFF
V gene: TRBV14
J gene: TRBJ2-1
clone size: -
D gene: TRBD1

CDR3 DNA: TGTGCCAGCAGCGTAGGGGCTAAAGCCAACGAGCAGTACTTC
CDR3 protein: CASSVGAKANEQYF
V gene: TRBV9
J gene: TRBJ2-7
clone size: -
D gene: -

CDR3 DNA: TGTGCCAGTAGTAACCGGGACGGAAGGTACGAGCAGTACTTC
CDR3 protein: CASSNRDGRYEQYF
V gene: TRBV19
J gene: TRBJ2-7
clone size: -
D gene: -

CDR3 DNA: TGTGCCAGCAGGGCCTCAGTGGCAGGGGAGCAGTACTTC
CDR3 protein: CASRASVAGEQYF
V gene: TRBV5-4
J gene: TRBJ2-7
clone size: -
D gene: -

CDR3 DNA: TGTGCCAGCAGTGTGGTAGGGGGCCCTCGGGACGAGCAGTACTTC
CDR3 protein: CASSVVGGPRDEQYF
V gene: TRBV6-1
J gene: TRBJ2-7
clone size: -
D gene: TRBD1

CDR3 DNA: TGTGCCAGCAGCGTGACAGGGACTAGCGGGAGTTACAATGAGCAGTTCTTC
CDR3 protein: CASSVTGTSGSYNEQFF
V gene: TRBV9
J gene: TRBJ2-1
clone size: -
D gene: TRBD2

CDR3 DNA: TGCGCCAGCCGTATTGGATCGGGTTACAATGAGCAGTTCTTC
CDR3 protein: CASRIGSGYNEQFF
V gene: TRBV5-1
J gene: TRBJ2-1
clone size: -
D gene: -